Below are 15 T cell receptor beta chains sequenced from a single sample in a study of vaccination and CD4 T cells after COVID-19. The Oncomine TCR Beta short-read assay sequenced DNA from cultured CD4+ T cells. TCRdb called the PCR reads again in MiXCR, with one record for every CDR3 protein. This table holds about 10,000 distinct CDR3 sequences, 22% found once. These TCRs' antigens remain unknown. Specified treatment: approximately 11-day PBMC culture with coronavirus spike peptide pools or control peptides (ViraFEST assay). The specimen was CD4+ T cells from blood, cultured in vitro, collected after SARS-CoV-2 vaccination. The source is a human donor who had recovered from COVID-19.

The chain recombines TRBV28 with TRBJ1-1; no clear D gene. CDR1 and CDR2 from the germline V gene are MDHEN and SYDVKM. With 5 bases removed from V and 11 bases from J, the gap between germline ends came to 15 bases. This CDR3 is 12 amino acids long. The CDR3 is CASSPLAFGAFF. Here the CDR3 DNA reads TGTGCCAGCAGTCCCTTGGCCTTTGGGGCTTTCTTT.

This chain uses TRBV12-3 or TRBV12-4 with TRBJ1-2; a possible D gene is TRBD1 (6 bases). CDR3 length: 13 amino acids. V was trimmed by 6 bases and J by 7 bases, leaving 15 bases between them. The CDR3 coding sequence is TGTGCCAGCAGCCACTCGGGGGGCTTTGGCTACACCTTC. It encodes CASSHSGGFGYTF.

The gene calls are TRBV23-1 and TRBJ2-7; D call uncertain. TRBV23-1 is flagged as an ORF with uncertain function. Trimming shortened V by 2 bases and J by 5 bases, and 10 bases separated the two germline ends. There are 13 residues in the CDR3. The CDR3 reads CASSQRYPHEQYF. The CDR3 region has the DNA TGCGCCAGCAGTCAACGCTACCCTCACGAGCAGTACTTC.

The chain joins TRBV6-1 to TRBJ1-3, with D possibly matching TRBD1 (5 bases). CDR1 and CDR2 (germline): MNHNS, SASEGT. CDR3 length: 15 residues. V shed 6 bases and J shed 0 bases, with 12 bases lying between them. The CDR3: CASSSGGASGNTIYF. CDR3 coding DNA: TGTGCCAGCAGCTCTGGAGGGGCCTCTGGAAACACCATATATTTT.

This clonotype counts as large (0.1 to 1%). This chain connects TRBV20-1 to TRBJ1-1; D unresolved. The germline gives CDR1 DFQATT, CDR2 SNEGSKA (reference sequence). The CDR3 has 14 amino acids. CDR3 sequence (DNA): TGCATAGGACTCCGGAGGCTGGGGAACACTGAAGCTTTCTTT. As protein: CIGLRRLGNTEAFF.

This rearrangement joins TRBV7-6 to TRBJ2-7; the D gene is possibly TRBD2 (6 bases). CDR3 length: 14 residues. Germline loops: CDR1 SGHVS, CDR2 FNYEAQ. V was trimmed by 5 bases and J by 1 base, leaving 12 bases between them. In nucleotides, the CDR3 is TGTGCCAGCAGCCTCCAAGGAGGGTCCTACGAGCAGTACTTC. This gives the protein CASSLQGGSYEQYF.

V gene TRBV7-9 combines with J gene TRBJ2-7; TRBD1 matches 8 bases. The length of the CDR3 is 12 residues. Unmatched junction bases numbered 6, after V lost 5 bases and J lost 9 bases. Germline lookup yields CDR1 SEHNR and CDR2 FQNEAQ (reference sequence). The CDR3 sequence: CASSLSQGAQYF. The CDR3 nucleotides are TGTGCCAGCAGCCTAAGCCAGGGGGCGCAGTACTTC.

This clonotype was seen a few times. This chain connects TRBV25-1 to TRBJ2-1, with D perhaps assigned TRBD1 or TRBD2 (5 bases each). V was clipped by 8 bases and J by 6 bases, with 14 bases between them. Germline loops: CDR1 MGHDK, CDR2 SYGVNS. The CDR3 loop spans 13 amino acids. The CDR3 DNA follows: TGTGCCAGCGCAGGGACGAGCCTCAATGAGCAGTTCTTC. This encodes CASAGTSLNEQFF.

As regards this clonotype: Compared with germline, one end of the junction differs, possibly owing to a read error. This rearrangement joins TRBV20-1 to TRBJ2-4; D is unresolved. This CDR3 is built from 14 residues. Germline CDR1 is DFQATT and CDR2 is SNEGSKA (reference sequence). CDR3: CSVRDLVSQNIQYF. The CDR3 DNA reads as TGCAGTGTTAGAGATCTTGTAAGCCAAAACATTCAGTACTTC.

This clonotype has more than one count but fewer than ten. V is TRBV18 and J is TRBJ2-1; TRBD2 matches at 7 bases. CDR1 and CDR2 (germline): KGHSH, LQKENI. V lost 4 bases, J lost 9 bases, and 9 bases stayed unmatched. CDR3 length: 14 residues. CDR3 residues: CASSRTGTTVEQFF. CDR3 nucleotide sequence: TGTGCCAGCTCACGCACCGGGACTACGGTTGAGCAGTTCTTC.

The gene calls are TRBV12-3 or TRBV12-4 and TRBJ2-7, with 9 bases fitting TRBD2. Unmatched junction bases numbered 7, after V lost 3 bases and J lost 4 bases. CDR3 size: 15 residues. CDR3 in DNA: TGTGCCAGCAGTTTGCGCGGGAGGGCCGTATACGAGCAGTACTTC. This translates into CASSLRGRAVYEQYF.

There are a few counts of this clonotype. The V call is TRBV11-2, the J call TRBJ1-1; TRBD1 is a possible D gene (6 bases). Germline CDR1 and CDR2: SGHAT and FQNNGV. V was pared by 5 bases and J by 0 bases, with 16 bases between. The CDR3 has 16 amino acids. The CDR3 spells CASSERDKLLNTEAFF. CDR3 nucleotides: TGTGCCAGCAGCGAGCGGGACAAACTACTGAACACTGAAGCTTTCTTT.

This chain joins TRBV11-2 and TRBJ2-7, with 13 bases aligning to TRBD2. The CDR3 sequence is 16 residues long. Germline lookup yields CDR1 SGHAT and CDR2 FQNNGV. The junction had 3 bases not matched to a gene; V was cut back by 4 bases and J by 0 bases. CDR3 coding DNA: TGTGCCAGCAGCTCCCGACTAGCGGGAGGCTCCTACGAGCAGTACTTC. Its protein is CASSSRLAGGSYEQYF. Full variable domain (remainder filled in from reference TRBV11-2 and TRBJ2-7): EAGVAQSPRYKIIEKRQSVAFWCNPISGHATLYWYQQILGQGPKLLIQFQNNGVVDDSQLPKDRFSAERLKGVDSTLKIQPAKLEDSAVYLCASSSRLAGGSYEQYFGPGTRLTVT.

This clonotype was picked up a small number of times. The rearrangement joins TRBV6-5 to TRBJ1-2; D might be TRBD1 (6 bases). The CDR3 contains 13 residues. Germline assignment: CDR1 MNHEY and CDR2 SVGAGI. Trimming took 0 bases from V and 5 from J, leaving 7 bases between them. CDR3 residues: CASSYSGGYGYTF. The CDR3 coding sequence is TGTGCCAGCAGTTACTCAGGGGGGTATGGCTACACCTTC.

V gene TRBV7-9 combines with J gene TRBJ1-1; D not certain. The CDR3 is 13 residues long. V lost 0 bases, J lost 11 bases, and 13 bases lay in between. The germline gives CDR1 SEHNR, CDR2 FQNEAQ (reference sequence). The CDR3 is CASSLATAIFAFF. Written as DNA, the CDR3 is TGTGCCAGCAGCTTAGCGACGGCCATTTTTGCTTTCTTT.